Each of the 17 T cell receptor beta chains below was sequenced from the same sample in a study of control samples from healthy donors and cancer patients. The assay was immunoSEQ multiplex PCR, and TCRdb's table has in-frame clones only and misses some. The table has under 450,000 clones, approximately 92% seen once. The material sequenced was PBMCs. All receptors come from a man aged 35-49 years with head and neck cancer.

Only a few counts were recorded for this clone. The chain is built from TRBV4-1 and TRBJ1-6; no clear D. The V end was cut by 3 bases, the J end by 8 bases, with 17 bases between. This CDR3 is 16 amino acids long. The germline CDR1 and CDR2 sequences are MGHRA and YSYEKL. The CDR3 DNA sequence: TGCGCCAGCAGCCACGCTACCGTAAAAGGCGATTCACCCCTCCACTTT. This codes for CASSHATVKGDSPLHF.

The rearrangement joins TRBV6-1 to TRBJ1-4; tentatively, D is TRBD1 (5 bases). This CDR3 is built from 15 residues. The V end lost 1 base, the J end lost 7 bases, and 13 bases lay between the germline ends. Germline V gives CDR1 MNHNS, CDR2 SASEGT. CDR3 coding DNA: TGTGCCAGCAGTGAAGTTGTCAGGGTTGGTGAAAAACTGTTTTTT. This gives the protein CASSEVVRVGEKLFF.

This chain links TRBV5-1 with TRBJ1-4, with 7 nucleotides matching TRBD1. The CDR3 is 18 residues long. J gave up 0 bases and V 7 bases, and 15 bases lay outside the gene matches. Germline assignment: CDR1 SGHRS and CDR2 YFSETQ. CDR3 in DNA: TGCGCCAGCCGAGCCGGGACGGAAGACAGGGCAACTAATGAAAAACTGTTTTTT. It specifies CASRAGTEDRATNEKLFF.

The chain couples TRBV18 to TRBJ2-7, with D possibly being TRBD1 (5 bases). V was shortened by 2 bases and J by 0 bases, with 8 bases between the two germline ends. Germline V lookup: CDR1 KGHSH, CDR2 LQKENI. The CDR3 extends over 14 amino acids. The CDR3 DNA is TGTGCCAGCTCACCAACAGGCGACTCCTACGAGCAGTACTTC. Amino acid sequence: CASSPTGDSYEQYF.

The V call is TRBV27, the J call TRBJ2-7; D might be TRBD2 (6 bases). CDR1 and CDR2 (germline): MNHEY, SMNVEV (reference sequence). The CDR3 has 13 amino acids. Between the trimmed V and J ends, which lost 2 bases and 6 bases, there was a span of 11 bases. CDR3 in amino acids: CASSLGLGGEQYF. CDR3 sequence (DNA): TGTGCCAGCAGTTTAGGGCTCGGGGGCGAGCAGTACTTC.

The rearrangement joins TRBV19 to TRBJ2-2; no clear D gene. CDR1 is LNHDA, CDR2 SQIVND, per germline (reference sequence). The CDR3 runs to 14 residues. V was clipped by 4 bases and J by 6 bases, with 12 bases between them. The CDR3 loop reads CASSTPKPPGELFF. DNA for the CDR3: TGTGCCAGTAGTACCCCTAAACCCCCCGGGGAGCTGTTTTTT.

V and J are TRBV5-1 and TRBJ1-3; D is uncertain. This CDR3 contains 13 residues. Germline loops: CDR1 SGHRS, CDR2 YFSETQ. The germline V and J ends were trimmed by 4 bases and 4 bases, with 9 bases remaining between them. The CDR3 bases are TGCGCCAGCAGCCCACGCGGGGGAAACACCATATATTTT. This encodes CASSPRGGNTIYF.

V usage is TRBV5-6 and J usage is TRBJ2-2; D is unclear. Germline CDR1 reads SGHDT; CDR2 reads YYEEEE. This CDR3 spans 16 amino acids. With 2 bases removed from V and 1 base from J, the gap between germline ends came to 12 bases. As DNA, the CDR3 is TGTGCCAGCAGCTTCCGGGCAATCCTGAACACCGGGGAGCTGTTTTTT. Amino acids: CASSFRAILNTGELFF.

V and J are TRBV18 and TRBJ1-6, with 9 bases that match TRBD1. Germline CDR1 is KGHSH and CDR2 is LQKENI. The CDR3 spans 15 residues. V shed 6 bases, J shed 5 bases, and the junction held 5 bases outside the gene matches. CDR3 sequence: CASSEGQGNNSPLHF. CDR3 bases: TGTGCCAGCTCCGAGGGACAGGGAAATAATTCACCCCTCCACTTT.

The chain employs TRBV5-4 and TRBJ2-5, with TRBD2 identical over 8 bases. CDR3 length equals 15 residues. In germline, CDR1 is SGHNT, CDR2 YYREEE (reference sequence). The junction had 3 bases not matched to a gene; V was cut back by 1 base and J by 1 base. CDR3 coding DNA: TGTGCCAGCAGCTTGACTAGCGGCCTCCAAGAGACCCAGTACTTC. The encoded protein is CASSLTSGLQETQYF.

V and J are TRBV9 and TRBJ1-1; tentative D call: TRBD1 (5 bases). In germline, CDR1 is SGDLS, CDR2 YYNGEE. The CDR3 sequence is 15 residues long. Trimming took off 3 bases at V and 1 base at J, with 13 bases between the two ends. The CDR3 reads CASSEVGRANTEAFF. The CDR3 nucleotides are TGTGCCAGCAGCGAGGTAGGCAGGGCGAACACTGAAGCTTTCTTT.

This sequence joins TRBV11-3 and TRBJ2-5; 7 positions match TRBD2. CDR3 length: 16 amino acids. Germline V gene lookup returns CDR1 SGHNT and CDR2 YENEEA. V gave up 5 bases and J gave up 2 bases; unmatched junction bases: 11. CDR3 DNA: TGTGCCAGCAGCCCGGGTGGGGGAGGGCGACAAGAGACCCAGTACTTC. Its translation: CASSPGGGGRQETQYF. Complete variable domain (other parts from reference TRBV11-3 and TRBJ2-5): EAGVVQSPRYKIIEKKQPVAFWCNPISGHNTLYWYLQNLGQGPELLIRYENEEAVDDSQLPKDRFSAERLKGVDSTLKIQPAELGDSAVYLCASSPGGGGRQETQYFGPGTRLLVL.

The DNA of the CDR3 is TGTGCCAACCGAGGTTCGGGGGGTACGCAGTATTTT. This gives the protein CANRGSGGTQYF. V usage is TRBV7-9 and J usage is TRBJ2-3; 7 bases agree with TRBD2. Looked up from germline, CDR1 is SEHNR and CDR2 is FQNEAQ (reference sequence). The CDR3 extends over 12 amino acids. V was clipped by 10 bases and J by 8 bases; unmatched bases: 9.

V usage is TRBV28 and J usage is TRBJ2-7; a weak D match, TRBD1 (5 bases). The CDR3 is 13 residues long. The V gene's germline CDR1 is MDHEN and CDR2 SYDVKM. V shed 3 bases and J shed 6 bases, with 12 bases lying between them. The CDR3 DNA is TGTGCCAGCAGTTTGAACCCTACAGGCGAGCAGTACTTC. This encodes CASSLNPTGEQYF.

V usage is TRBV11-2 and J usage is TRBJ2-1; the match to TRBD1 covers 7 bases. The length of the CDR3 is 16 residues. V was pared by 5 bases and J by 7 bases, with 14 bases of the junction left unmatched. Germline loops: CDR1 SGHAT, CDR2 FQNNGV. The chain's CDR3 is CASSPRDSPLGNEQFF. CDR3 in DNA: TGTGCCAGCAGCCCACGGGACAGCCCCCTGGGGAATGAGCAGTTCTTC.

The CDR3 reads CASSPGQGETEAFF. DNA of the CDR3: TGTGCCAGCAGTCCCGGACAGGGGGAGACTGAAGCTTTCTTT. The V gene is TRBV6-4, the J gene TRBJ1-1; TRBD1 aligns across 10 bases. V gave up 5 bases and J gave up 5 bases; unmatched junction bases: 5. This CDR3 has 14 residues. Germline assignment: CDR1 MRHNA and CDR2 SNTAGT.

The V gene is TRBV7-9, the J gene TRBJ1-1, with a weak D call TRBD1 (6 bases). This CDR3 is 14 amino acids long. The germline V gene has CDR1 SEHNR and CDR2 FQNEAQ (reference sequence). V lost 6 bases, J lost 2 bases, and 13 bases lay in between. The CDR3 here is CASSSTGANTEAFF. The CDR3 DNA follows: TGTGCCAGCAGTTCGACGGGGGCTAACACTGAAGCTTTCTTT.